The 18 T cell receptor beta chains below come from one sample, sequenced in a study of OX40 agonist ivuxolimab in advanced cancers. Libraries were made using the immunoSEQ multiplex PCR assay. What TCRdb holds here is the immuneACCESS table cut down to in-frame rearrangements. Part of the clones is not present; checked against another copy, under half of the missing clones reflect an unresolved V gene, and the others are unexplained. Recorded for this sample are about 73,000 clones; 75% to 90% of them occurred a single time. The biggest ten clones account for 0.4% to 0.55% of the sample. Sequencing was performed on CD4+ or CD8+ T cells sorted from blood, taken in a trial of the OX40 agonist ivuxolimab. The source is an adult with an advanced solid tumor such as melanoma, head and neck, liver or kidney cancer.

The chain recombines TRBV5-1 with TRBJ1-5; D not certain. V lost 0 bases and J lost 5, with 9 bases in between. The CDR3 length is 14 residues. Germline loops: CDR1 SGHRS, CDR2 YFSETQ. DNA for the CDR3: TGCGCCAGCAGCTTGGAGTCCCTAGATCAGCCCCAGCATTTT. Encoded protein: CASSLESLDQPQHF.

V and J are TRBV25-1 and TRBJ1-2; 8 positions match TRBD1. The V gene's germline CDR1 is MGHDK and CDR2 SYGVNS. V lost 5 bases and J lost 4; bases outside the gene matches: 6. This CDR3 is 14 amino acids long. CDR3 DNA sequence: TGTGCCAGCAGTCCTCGGACAGGGACCTATGGCTACACCTTC. Translated, it gives CASSPRTGTYGYTF.

This chain joins TRBV6-1 and TRBJ1-2; D might be TRBD1 (6 bases). The CDR3 consists of 13 residues. V lost 7 bases and J lost 4, with 13 bases in between. Germline V gene lookup returns CDR1 MNHNS and CDR2 SASEGT. The CDR3 protein is CASIEQGIYGYTF. CDR3 sequence (DNA): TGTGCCAGCATCGAGCAGGGGATCTATGGCTACACCTTC.

This clone was recorded only once. The genes are TRBV28 and TRBJ1-2; D ambiguous. Per the germline V gene, CDR1 is MDHEN and CDR2 is SYDVKM. Trimming cost V 5 bases and J 4 bases, with 8 bases left between them. CDR3 length: 12 residues. The CDR3 spells CASSSQIYGYTF. The CDR3 region has the DNA TGTGCCAGCAGTAGTCAGATCTATGGCTACACCTTC.

V usage is TRBV5-4 and J usage is TRBJ2-1, with 8 bases fitting TRBD2. V was pared by 5 bases and J by 8 bases, with 9 bases of the junction left unmatched. The germline gives CDR1 SGHNT, CDR2 YYREEE (reference sequence). CDR3 length: 14 residues. The CDR3 sequence is CASSLGGRSYEQFF. The CDR3 DNA reads TGTGCCAGCAGTCTGGGCGGGAGGAGCTATGAGCAGTTCTTC.

This clone was counted once. The chain carries TRBV6-1 and TRBJ2-7, with 7 bases aligning to TRBD2. Germline CDR1 is MNHNS and CDR2 is SASEGT. This CDR3 is built from 13 residues. V was pared by 11 bases and J by 3 bases, with 10 bases of the junction left unmatched. CDR3 amino acids: CAASRGGSYEQYF. The CDR3 bases are TGTGCCGCGAGTCGGGGCGGGAGCTACGAGCAGTACTTC.

The gene calls are TRBV12-5 and TRBJ2-1; 9 bases are shared with TRBD2. The CDR3 is 16 amino acids. Germline CDR1 LGHNT, CDR2 FRNRAP. The V and J ends lost 5 bases and 1 base, in that order; junction bases with no gene match: 6. The CDR3 sequence: CASGPSGRRSYNEQFF. The CDR3, as DNA: TGTGCTAGTGGTCCCAGCGGGAGGCGATCCTACAATGAGCAGTTCTTC.

This clone was seen once. V and J are TRBV19 and TRBJ2-7; D perhaps matches TRBD1 (6 bases). Germline V lookup: CDR1 LNHDA, CDR2 SQIVND (reference sequence). The CDR3 contains 14 residues. Trimming took off 4 bases at V and 4 bases at J, with 14 bases between the two ends. The CDR3: CASSSSGTLYEQYF. The DNA of the CDR3 is TGTGCCAGTAGTAGCTCCGGGACACTGTACGAGCAGTACTTC. The full variable domain, its missing parts supplied by reference TRBV19 and TRBJ2-7, is DGGITQSPKYLFRKEGQNVTLSCEQNLNHDAMYWYRQDPGQGLRLIYYSQIVNDFQKGDIAEGYSVSREKKESFPLTVTSAQKNPTAFYLCASSSSGTLYEQYFGPGTRLTVT.

This chain uses TRBV5-8 with TRBJ2-1, with D tentatively TRBD2 (6 bases). CDR3 length: 16 residues. Germline-derived CDR1 and CDR2 are SGHTS and YDEGEE. V lost 4 bases, J lost 8 bases, and 22 bases lay in between. The CDR3 here is CASSKELTGPGDEQFF. The CDR3 nucleotides read TGTGCCAGCAGCAAAGAACTTACAGGTCCGGGGGATGAGCAGTTCTTC.

The chain combines TRBV2 with TRBJ1-5; 8 bases match TRBD1. Germline loops: CDR1 SNHLY, CDR2 FYNNEI. After removal of 5 bases from V and 5 bases from J, the junction contained 5 bases not matched to a gene. The CDR3 has 14 amino acids. CDR3 coding DNA: TGTGCCAGCAGTCCCGGACAGGGCGATCAGCCCCAGCATTTT. Translated, it gives CASSPGQGDQPQHF.

This chain connects TRBV5-6 to TRBJ2-2; 8 positions agree with TRBD1. This CDR3 is built from 17 residues. Germline trimming cut 5 bases from V and 6 bases from J; bases unmatched to any gene: 15. CDR1 is SGHDT, CDR2 YYEEEE, per germline. CDR3: CASSPYSGTGSAGELFF. In DNA form, the CDR3 reads TGTGCCAGCAGTCCCTATTCCGGGACAGGCTCCGCCGGGGAGCTGTTTTTT.

The CDR3 is CASSEGGGVYGYTF. Here the CDR3 DNA reads TGTGCCAGCAGTGAAGGAGGAGGGGTATATGGCTACACCTTC. The chain joins TRBV6-1 to TRBJ1-2, with a weak D call TRBD1 (5 bases). V lost 1 base and J 5 bases, leaving 11 bases between the germline ends. The germline CDR1 and CDR2 sequences are MNHNS and SASEGT. This CDR3 contains 14 residues.

The chain carries TRBV5-4 and TRBJ2-1, with a possible D match to TRBD2 (6 bases). The germline V and J ends were trimmed by 4 bases and 0 bases, with 11 bases remaining between them. Germline loops: CDR1 SGHNT, CDR2 YYREEE (reference sequence). This CDR3 comprises 15 residues. The CDR3 sequence is CASSPGLVSYNEQFF. CDR3 in DNA: TGTGCCAGCAGCCCGGGACTGGTCTCCTACAATGAGCAGTTCTTC.

V usage is TRBV4-1 and J usage is TRBJ2-6; tentatively, D is TRBD2 (7 bases). The germline CDR1 and CDR2 sequences are MGHRA and YSYEKL. With 4 bases removed from V and 1 base from J, the gap between germline ends came to 20 bases. This CDR3 contains 19 residues. For the CDR3, the DNA is TGCGCCAGCAGCCTTATTCCGGGGGGCGACGGGTCTGGGGCCAACGTCCTGACTTTC. As protein: CASSLIPGGDGSGANVLTF.

This clone has a single count. The chain couples TRBV29-1 to TRBJ2-7; tentative D call: TRBD1 (5 bases). V lost 8 bases and J lost 4, with 15 bases in between. CDR3 size: 12 residues. The V gene's germline CDR1 is SQVTM and CDR2 ANQGSEA. CDR3 amino acids: CSTLDTWYEQYF. As DNA, the CDR3 is TGCAGCACCTTGGACACTTGGTACGAGCAGTACTTC.

The chain carries TRBV10-3 and TRBJ2-1; 10 bases are shared with TRBD2. Germline CDR1 and CDR2: ENHRY and SYGVKD. This CDR3 is built from 16 residues. V shed 4 bases and J 1 base; nucleotides not matched to a gene: 4. CDR3 in DNA: TGTGCCATCAGTGGAAATAGCGGGAGGTCCTACAATGAGCAGTTCTTC. This translates into CAISGNSGRSYNEQFF.

J is TRBJ2-1 and V is TRBV5-1, with 13 bases aligning to TRBD2. Looked up from germline, CDR1 is SGHRS and CDR2 is YFSETQ. CDR3 length: 18 residues. The J segment lost 7 bases and the V segment lost 3 bases, leaving 13 bases of the junction unmatched. CDR3 in DNA: TGCGCCAGCAGCTCCCTCGGGACTAGCGGGACCCCAGGGAATGAGCAGTTCTTC. Its protein is CASSSLGTSGTPGNEQFF. The full variable domain, with the rest looked up from reference TRBV5-1 and TRBJ2-1, is KAGVTQTPRYLIKTRGQQVTLSCSPISGHRSVSWYQQTPGQGLQFLFEYFSETQRNKGNFPGRFSGRQFSNSRSEMNVSTLELGDSALYLCASSSLGTSGTPGNEQFFGPGTRLTVL.

The V gene is TRBV11-3, the J gene TRBJ2-7, with a possible D match to TRBD2 (6 bases). V was clipped by 5 bases and J by 6 bases, with 20 bases between them. This CDR3 contains 15 residues. Germline lookup yields CDR1 SGHNT and CDR2 YENEEA. The CDR3 loop is CASSPRGGPFAEQYF. CDR3 DNA: TGTGCCAGCAGCCCACGGGGAGGCCCCTTCGCCGAGCAGTACTTC.